This TCR beta chain was obtained from a study of blood T cells in healthy people across ages. Through a sample-barcoded 5' primer and a J-beta primer mix, a second PCR was run for roughly 7 to 12 cycles. MiXCR was run by TCRdb on the 5' RACE reads, yielding one entry per CDR3 protein. The profile shows 1.5 million to 2 million distinct CDR3 sequences, 28% of them singletons. The V gene lost 9 bases and the J gene lost 1 base, with 10 bases spanning the gap. Germline lookup yields CDR1 MNHEY and CDR2 SVGEGT. The CDR3 is 13 amino acids. Study outcomes and limitations: Per-million-T-cell TCR beta diversity fell roughly linearly with age.

This clonotype occurred many times. Its target is not known. Specimen: blood. This TCR was recovered from a woman aged 30 to 39 in good health. This sequence joins TRBV6-2 or TRBV6-3 and TRBJ2-1; D is perhaps TRBD2 (5 bases). CDR3 sequence: CASGERSYNEQFF. The CDR3 DNA reads as TGTGCCAGTGGTGAGCGGTCCTACAATGAGCAGTTCTTC.